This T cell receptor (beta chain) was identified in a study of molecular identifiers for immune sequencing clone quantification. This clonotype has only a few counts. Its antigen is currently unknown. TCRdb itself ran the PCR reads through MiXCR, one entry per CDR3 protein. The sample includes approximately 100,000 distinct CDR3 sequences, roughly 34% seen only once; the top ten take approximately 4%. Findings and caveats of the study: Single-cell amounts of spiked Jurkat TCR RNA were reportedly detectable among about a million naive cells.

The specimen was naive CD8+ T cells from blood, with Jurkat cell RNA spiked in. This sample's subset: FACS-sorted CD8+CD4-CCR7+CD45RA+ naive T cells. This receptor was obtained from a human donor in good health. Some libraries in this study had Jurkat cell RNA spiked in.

CDR3 coding DNA: TGTGCCAGCAGTTACACTGACAGTCTTTACGAGCAGTACTTC. It encodes CASSYTDSLYEQYF. The chain is built from TRBV6-5 and TRBJ2-7; a possible D gene is TRBD1 (5 bases). Germline V gene sequence: CDR1 MNHEY, CDR2 SVGAGI. V gave up 2 bases and J gave up 4 bases, with 12 bases separating them. The CDR3 runs to 14 residues.